These 20 T cell receptor beta chains originate from one sample sequenced in a study of tumor and adjacent non-tumor tissue in lung cancer (dated by TCRdb to 2017 to 2018). The protocol used for the library was multiplex PCR. Sequencing took place on an Illumina HiSeq 2500. TCRbeta libraries were constructed through three rounds of nested PCR with primers (Table S4) according to protocols modified from ARM-PCR. In TCRdb, the public reads were trimmed at Q25 with fastp and aligned with MiXCR, with productive beta chains retained. Rows with a matching CDR3 protein are joined into one entry that keeps the most common DNA and genes. Counted in this sample were fewer than 120,000 distinct CDR3 sequences; 84% of them appeared once. The ten largest clones represent under 25% of the sample. Bulk unsorted tissue served as the source for RNA extraction, and RNA quality was assessed using a NanoDrop ND-1000 and an Agilent 2100.

Input material: lung tumor tissue. The receptors shown here come from a man in his sixties or seventies with non-small cell lung cancer.

The rearrangement links TRBV5-4 to TRBJ1-2; D remains ambiguous. Trimming removed 9 bases at V and 4 bases at J, with 16 bases between. This CDR3 region has 13 residues. Germline-derived CDR1 and CDR2 are SGHNT and YYREEE (reference sequence). CDR3 residues: CANSLVSSYGYTF. For the CDR3, the DNA is TGTGCCAATAGCCTGGTCAGTAGCTATGGCTACACCTTC.

The rearrangement links TRBV5-5 to TRBJ2-5, with TRBD1 matching 10 bases. The length of the CDR3 is 16 residues. The trim removed 5 bases at V and 3 bases at J, leaving 10 bases unmatched. The germline V gene encodes CDR1 SGHKS and CDR2 YYEKEE (reference sequence). This chain's CDR3 is CASSPLWGQGKETQYF. CDR3 DNA: TGTGCCAGCAGTCCCCTTTGGGGACAGGGGAAAGAGACCCAGTACTTC.

The sample holds many counts of this clonotype. This chain connects TRBV28 to TRBJ2-7; 10 positions match TRBD1. V lost 9 bases, J lost 2 bases, and 13 bases stayed unmatched. The CDR3 has 16 residues. Germline CDR1 MDHEN, CDR2 SYDVKM. This CDR3 reads CASRGQGLHRAYEQYF. For the CDR3, the DNA is TGTGCCAGTAGGGGACAGGGGCTCCATCGGGCCTACGAGCAGTACTTC.

Of note for this clonotype: At one of its ends the junction is not consistent with the germline gene, which may arise from a read error. This chain connects TRBV12-3 or TRBV12-4 to TRBJ1-3; TRBD1 might be the D (5 bases). This CDR3 region has 15 residues. CDR3 residues: CASSFADSVGSTIYF. The DNA of the CDR3 is TGTGCCAGCAGTTTCGCCGACAGTGTTGGAAGCACCATATATTTT.

With respect to this clonotype: One base away lies a much larger clone, so this may be a sequencing read error. No conserved phenylalanine or tryptophan is present at the end of the CDR3, so a read error is the likely explanation. The J gene is TRBJ1-2, the V gene TRBV7-8, with 8 bases aligning to TRBD1. Germline CDR1 and CDR2: SGHVS and FQNEAQ. This CDR3 contains 13 residues. V lost 5 bases to trimming and J lost 4 bases; unmatched junction nucleotides: 3. The chain's CDR3 is CASSPGGGYGYTL. The CDR3 DNA is TGTGCCAGCAGCCCAGGGGGCGGCTATGGCTACACCTTA.

With regard to this clonotype: Given a much more abundant clone one base away, this may be a read error. The gene calls are TRBV7-8 and TRBJ2-1; the D gene is possibly TRBD1 (6 bases). CDR3 length: 12 amino acids. V gave up 4 bases and J gave up 5 bases, with 6 bases separating them. Germline V gene lookup returns CDR1 SGHVS and CDR2 FQNEAQ. This CDR3 reads CASSSGDNEQFF. CDR3 coding DNA: TGTGCCAGCAGCTCAGGGGACAATGAGCAGTTCTTC.

The table lists this clonotype with a few counts. The chain uses TRBV29-1 and TRBJ2-3, with 7 bases fitting TRBD2. The CDR3 loop spans 15 amino acids. V lost 4 bases, J lost 4 bases, and 11 bases stayed unmatched. The V gene's germline CDR1 is SQVTM and CDR2 ANQGSEA. CDR3 nucleotides: TGCAGCGTTGTAGCTAGCGGTGGCCCCTCAGATACGCAGTATTTT. Protein product: CSVVASGGPSDTQYF.

Note on this clonotype: At one end the junction does not follow the germline gene, possibly because of a read error. The V call is TRBV5-6, the J call TRBJ2-7, with D possibly being TRBD1 or TRBD2 (6 bases each). CDR1 is SGHDT and CDR2 is YYEEEE in the germline V gene. The CDR3 sequence is 14 residues long. The CDR3 loop is CAGRGLGLPYEQYF. The CDR3 DNA reads as TGTGCCGGCAGGGGACTGGGACTTCCATACGAGCAGTACTTC.

As concerns this clonotype: The junction differs from germline at one of its ends, possibly a read error. The V gene is TRBV29-1, the J gene TRBJ2-5; tentative D call: TRBD1 (6 bases). CDR1 is SQVTM, CDR2 ANQGSEA, per germline. The CDR3 contains 13 residues. This chain's CDR3 is CRVTDRFQETQYF. CDR3 sequence (DNA): TGTAGAGTGACCGACAGGTTCCAAGAGACCCAGTACTTT.

In regard to this clonotype: An end of the junction does not agree with germline; a read error may underlie this. The chain joins TRBV4-1 to TRBJ2-1; 10 bases line up with TRBD1. Germline V gene lookup returns CDR1 MGHRA and CDR2 YSYEKL. This CDR3 is 17 amino acids long. The CDR3 spells CVGSHSSGTGVYNELFF. The CDR3 region has the DNA TGCGTCGGCAGCCATTCCTCCGGGACAGGGGTCTACAATGAGCTGTTCTTC.

V gene TRBV28 combines with J gene TRBJ2-7; D remains ambiguous. Germline V gene sequence: CDR1 MDHEN, CDR2 SYDVKM. The CDR3 has 14 amino acids. Written as DNA, the CDR3 is TGTACCTGCAGTCCCAGGACGGGCGCCTACGAGCAGTACTTC. Its translation: CTCSPRTGAYEQYF.

Remarks on this clonotype: The junction and the germline gene differ at one end; a read error may be behind it. The chain carries TRBV29-1 and TRBJ2-3; D is ambiguous. The length of the CDR3 is 14 residues. Germline V CDR1 and CDR2: SQVTM, ANQGSEA. CDR3 nucleotides: TGCAGTGTTGATAGAGCGCCTAGCACAGATACGCAGTATTTT. It yields the protein CSVDRAPSTDTQYF.

This clonotype was seen a single time. Because the CDR3 is missing its conserved closing phenylalanine or tryptophan, this is likely a read error. The DNA is omitted, as the CDR3 cannot be located on it reliably, and the CDR3 follows TCRdb's listing. This chain uses TRBV29-1 with TRBJ1-1. Germline values: CDR1 SQVTM, CDR2 ANQGSEA. The CDR3 has 12 amino acids, counting both end residues. This CDR3 is CGVVAERPEAFY.

As for this clonotype: The junction shows a germline mismatch at one end, possibly a read error. The V gene is TRBV12-3 or TRBV12-4, the J gene TRBJ2-7; D ambiguous. The CDR3 spans 13 residues. In DNA, the CDR3 is TGTGCCAGCAGTTTGGGTAGCACCTACGAGCACTACTTC. Its protein is CASSLGSTYEHYF.

On this clonotype itself: The junction does not match germline at one end; this may be a read error. The rearrangement uses TRBV5-4 and TRBJ1-6, with D unclear. In germline, CDR1 is SGHNT, CDR2 YYREEE (reference sequence). CDR3 length: 16 amino acids. The CDR3 nucleotides read TGTACCAGCACCTACTTACCGAGACACCTTAATTCACCCCTCCACTTT. Its translation: CTSTYLPRHLNSPLHF.

The rearrangement links TRBV11-2 to TRBJ1-4; possibly TRBD1 for D (5 bases). This CDR3 region has 14 residues. Deletions cut 8 bases from V and 2 bases from J, with 12 bases between. Germline V CDR1 and CDR2: SGHAT, FQNNGV. CDR3 in amino acids: CASSLRDTNEKLFF. CDR3 DNA: TGTGCCAGCTCTCTAAGGGACACTAATGAAAAACTGTTTTTT.

Turning to this clonotype: The junction shows a germline mismatch at one end, possibly a read error. J is TRBJ2-4 and V is TRBV4-3; tentative D call: TRBD1 (6 bases). This CDR3 spans 14 amino acids. Germline lookup yields CDR1 LGHNA and CDR2 YSLEER. This CDR3 is CASCQTGAKNIQYF. As DNA, the CDR3 is TGCGCCAGCTGCCAGACAGGAGCCAAGAACATTCAGTACTTC.

This clonotype has a single count. One end of the junction does not line up with germline, which may come from a read error. The chain couples TRBV6-5 to TRBJ1-2; 9 nucleotides match TRBD1. This CDR3 has 16 residues. Germline V gene sequence: CDR1 MNHEY, CDR2 SVGAGI. The CDR3 sequence is CASSFSGTGQLSGYSF. DNA for the CDR3: TGTGCCAGCAGTTTCTCCGGGACAGGGCAGCTGAGTGGCTACAGCTTC.

The rearrangement links TRBV29-1 to TRBJ2-1; D unresolved. CDR1 is SQVTM, CDR2 ANQGSEA, per germline. The CDR3 extends over 15 amino acids. Deletions cut 1 base from V and 0 bases from J, with 10 bases between. This CDR3 reads CSVEGSDNSYNEQFF. The CDR3 DNA is TGCAGCGTTGAAGGAAGCGATAACTCCTACAATGAGCAGTTCTTC.

Concerning this clonotype: The CDR3 does not close with the conserved phenylalanine or tryptophan, likely indicating a read error. This chain connects TRBV5-4 to TRBJ2-6, with D unresolved. The germline CDR1 and CDR2 sequences are SGHNT and YYREEE (reference sequence). The CDR3 is 15 residues long. The CDR3 DNA reads TGTGCCAGCAGTCTGGCCAGCTCTGGAGCCAACGTCCTGACTCTC. It is translated as CASSLASSGANVLTL.